The 2 T cell receptor beta chains presented below share a single source sample, sequenced in a study of beta chain features in type 1 diabetes. Study outcomes and limitations: Moderate but significant shortening of TCRB CDR3s was recorded in all four CD4+ subsets from Type 1 diabetes patients.

Expressed TCRB transcripts got sequenced, as all isolated RNA was reverse transcribed. This table comes from immunoSEQ multiplex PCR, and its TCRdb copy is limited to in-frame clones, with some not included. The table includes 400,000 or so clones, 9.5% to 10% detected once. Which antigens these TCRs recognize remains unknown. Material for sequencing was central memory CD4+ T cells from blood. These receptors all come from a man aged 25-40 years with type 1 diabetes.

J is TRBJ2-3 and V is TRBV5-1; no clear D gene. Germline V gene data show CDR1 as SGHRS and CDR2 as YFSETQ. V gave up 3 bases and J gave up 0 bases, with 5 bases separating them. The CDR3 covers 13 residues. The CDR3 loop is CASSSASTDTQYF. The DNA of the CDR3 is TGCGCCAGCAGCTCTGCTAGCACAGATACGCAGTATTTT.

The chain combines TRBV6-6 with TRBJ2-7, with a weak D call TRBD1 (6 bases). V lost 5 bases and J lost 6, with 11 bases in between. The germline gives CDR1 MNHNY, CDR2 SVGAGI (reference sequence). This CDR3 comprises 12 residues. In DNA, the CDR3 is TGTGCCAGCAGTACAGGGCCCGGCGAGCAGTACTTC. It yields the protein CASSTGPGEQYF.